This entry concerns a single T cell receptor (beta chain). Its antigen is as yet unknown. The length of the CDR3 is 13 residues. V was trimmed by 3 bases and J by 7 bases, leaving 10 bases between them. Germline V gives CDR1 SGHAT, CDR2 FQDESV (reference sequence). This specimen belongs to a study of T cell repertoires in cytomegalovirus infection. TCRdb re-derived calls from the reads in MiXCR, one entry per CDR3 protein. The data contain around 570,000 distinct CDR3 sequences, about 40% of them seen just once; the ten biggest clones take up 48%. This TCR was sampled from a human donor in good health (CMV status not recorded). Some clones in this sample may be carry-over from other donors' samples. The V call is TRBV11-1, the J call TRBJ1-5, with D possibly being TRBD1 (5 bases). Sequences were derived from cultured PBMCs, sampled from culture after CMV antigen stimulation. CDR3 sequence reads: CASSFRRGQPQHF. The CDR3, as DNA: TGTGCCAGCAGCTTCCGTCGGGGGCAGCCCCAGCATTTT. The full variable domain, rest sourced from reference TRBV11-1 and TRBJ1-5, is EAEVAQSPRYKITEKSQAVAFWCDPISGHATLYWYRQILGQGPELLVQFQDESVVDDSQLPKDRFSAERLKGVDSTLKIQPAELGDSAMYLCASSFRRGQPQHFGDGTRLSIL.